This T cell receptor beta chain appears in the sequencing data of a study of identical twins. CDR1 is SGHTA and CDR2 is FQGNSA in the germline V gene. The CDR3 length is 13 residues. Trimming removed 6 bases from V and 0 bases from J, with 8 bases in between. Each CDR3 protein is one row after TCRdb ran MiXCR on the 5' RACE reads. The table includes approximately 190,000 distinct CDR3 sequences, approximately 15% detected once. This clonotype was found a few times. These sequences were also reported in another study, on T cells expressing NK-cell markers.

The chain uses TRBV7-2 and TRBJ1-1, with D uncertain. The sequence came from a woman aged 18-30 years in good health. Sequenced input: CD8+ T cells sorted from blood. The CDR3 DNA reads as TGTGCCAGCAGAGACAAGGTGAACACTGAAGCTTTCTTT. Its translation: CASRDKVNTEAFF.